These 17 T cell receptor beta chains came from one sample sequenced in a study of cytomegalovirus exposure and HLA in healthy donors. The PCR ran on 60 Vbeta and 13 Jbeta primers. Sequenced by immunoSEQ multiplex PCR; TCRdb stores in-frame clones only, minus some. The repertoire has 90,000 to 140,000 clones, over 65% of them found once; the top ten carry around 8.8%. Sequenced material: PBMCs. These receptors came from a man aged 35 to 55 in good health and CMV-seropositive.

The chain links TRBV2 to TRBJ2-3; weak D call: TRBD1 (5 bases). The length of the CDR3 is 15 residues. Looked up from germline, CDR1 is SNHLY and CDR2 is FYNNEI. Trimming stripped 6 bases from V and 3 bases from J, with 16 bases between. The CDR3 DNA sequence: TGTGCCAGCAGATGGGGCAGTCAACGAACAGATACGCAGTATTTT. It is translated as CASRWGSQRTDTQYF.

The chain has TRBV5-5 and TRBJ1-2, with TRBD1 matching 7 bases. Germline CDR1 is SGHKS and CDR2 is YYEKEE (reference sequence). The ends lost 5 bases at V and 7 bases at J; junction bases unmatched: 20. The CDR3 sequence is 17 residues long. The DNA for the CDR3 is TGTGCCAGCAGTAGAACCTCCGGGACAGAAGTCTTCGGTGGCTACACCTTC. This gives the protein CASSRTSGTEVFGGYTF.

The rearrangement links TRBV29-1 to TRBJ2-7, with 9 nucleotides matching TRBD2. This CDR3 contains 14 residues. The V and J ends lost 4 bases and 0 bases, in that order; junction bases with no gene match: 4. Per the germline V gene, CDR1 is SQVTM and CDR2 is ANQGSEA. The chain's CDR3 is CSVVASGISYEQYF. In nucleotides, the CDR3 is TGCAGCGTTGTAGCTAGCGGGATCTCCTACGAGCAGTACTTC.

This clone was seen more than once but under ten times. The chain joins TRBV5-1 to TRBJ2-1, with 8 bases aligning to TRBD2. With V trimmed by 0 bases and J by 4 bases, 3 bases remained unmatched. The CDR3 has 15 amino acids. Germline values: CDR1 SGHRS, CDR2 YFSETQ. The CDR3: CASSLGRLAYNEQFF. CDR3 in DNA: TGCGCCAGCAGCTTGGGCAGACTAGCGTACAATGAGCAGTTCTTC.

To note about this clone: Sequence at one end of the junction differs from germline and may be a read error. This chain uses TRBV5-8 with TRBJ1-1; D is uncertain. This CDR3 has 15 amino acids. Germline CDR1 and CDR2: SGHTS and YDEGEE. CDR3 sequence reads: CAGSLATPLNTEAFF. As DNA, the CDR3 is TGTGCCGGCAGCTTGGCCACACCCCTGAACACTGAAGCTTTCTTT.

Only a few counts were recorded for this clone. The genes are TRBV28 and TRBJ1-1; no firm D call. CDR3 length: 12 residues. Germline V gene data show CDR1 as MDHEN and CDR2 as SYDVKM. Trimming stripped 6 bases from V and 1 base from J, with 6 bases between. The CDR3 DNA sequence: TGTGCCAGCAGCCTCAGGAACACTGAAGCTTTCTTT. It yields the protein CASSLRNTEAFF.

The V gene is TRBV7-6, the J gene TRBJ2-2, with D possibly matching TRBD1 (6 bases). The CDR3 extends over 16 amino acids. Deletions cut 1 base from V and 2 bases from J, with 11 bases between. The germline V gene has CDR1 SGHVS and CDR2 FNYEAQ. The CDR3 DNA is TGTGCCAGCAGCTTAGTTGGGACAAAAAACACCGGGGAGCTGTTTTTT. Its protein product is CASSLVGTKNTGELFF.

About this clone: The junction differs from germline at one of its ends, possibly a read error. This CDR3 is CANSWSGSLDTIYF. The CDR3 DNA is TGTGCCAACAGCTGGAGCGGGAGTTTGGACACCATATATTTT. This sequence joins TRBV5-4 and TRBJ1-3; no definite D call. Germline V lookup: CDR1 SGHNT, CDR2 YYREEE (reference sequence). CDR3 size: 14 residues.

This rearrangement joins TRBV6-6 to TRBJ2-5; TRBD2 matches at 8 bases. The J call may be in error: the DNA end matches TRBJ2-7 better. CDR3 length: 14 amino acids. The V gene's germline CDR1 is MNHNY and CDR2 SVGAGI (reference sequence). The CDR3 is CASSYLSGSGEQYF. As DNA, the CDR3 is TGTGCCAGCAGTTATCTGAGCGGGAGTGGCGAGCAGTACTTC.

J is TRBJ2-7 and V is TRBV18, with D possibly TRBD1 on 7 matching bases. The V end lost 0 bases, the J end lost 2 bases, and 11 bases lay between the germline ends. CDR3 size: 15 residues. Germline CDR1 KGHSH, CDR2 LQKENI. CDR3 DNA sequence: TGTGCCAGCTCACCACCGGGCAGGGGGGCCTACGAGCAGTACTTC. This encodes CASSPPGRGAYEQYF.

This clone has a handful of counts. This chain uses TRBV6-1 with TRBJ2-7; D is unresolved. V lost 6 bases to trimming and J lost 6 bases, with 15 bases between them. The length of the CDR3 is 13 residues. Per germline, CDR1 MNHNS and CDR2 SASEGT. For the CDR3, the DNA is TGTGCCAGCAGCGGCAGGCGCTCTGCCGAGCAGTACTTC. This gives the protein CASSGRRSAEQYF.

In its sample, this clone was seen a few times. This sample also contains other DNA sequences that code for the same CDR3. This sequence joins TRBV10-3 and TRBJ2-7, with 9 bases aligning to TRBD1. The CDR3 spans 14 residues. Germline assignment: CDR1 ENHRY and CDR2 SYGVKD. Trimming cost V 1 base and J 5 bases; bases outside gene matches: 3. The CDR3 sequence is CAISELGQGNEQYF. Written as DNA, the CDR3 is TGTGCCATCAGTGAGTTAGGACAGGGGAACGAGCAGTACTTC.

This clone was detected only a few times. J is TRBJ2-3 and V is TRBV5-1; a weak D match, TRBD1 (6 bases). Between the trimmed V and J ends, which lost 6 bases and 4 bases, there was a span of 18 bases. The CDR3 loop spans 15 amino acids. Germline lookup yields CDR1 SGHRS and CDR2 YFSETQ. The CDR3 bases are TGCGCCAGCACCCCGACCCCAGGGGCTCCAGATACGCAGTATTTT. This codes for CASTPTPGAPDTQYF.

V usage is TRBV2 and J usage is TRBJ1-4; D possibly corresponds to TRBD1 (5 bases). Germline CDR1 and CDR2: SNHLY and FYNNEI. Trimming left V 4 bases short and J 7 bases short, with 16 bases between. The CDR3 is 15 residues long. CDR3 region: CASSGRVQGSEKLFF. DNA for the CDR3: TGTGCCAGCAGTGGGAGAGTCCAGGGAAGTGAAAAACTGTTTTTT.

The chain couples TRBV7-2 to TRBJ2-5; D is uncertain. V was pared by 2 bases and J by 4 bases, with 8 bases between. This CDR3 spans 13 amino acids. Germline V gives CDR1 SGHTA, CDR2 FQGNSA. The DNA for the CDR3 is TGTGCCAGCAGCTTACCACCGGGAGAGACCCAGTACTTC. Protein sequence: CASSLPPGETQYF.

The chain has TRBV7-9 and TRBJ2-1; D is perhaps TRBD1 (5 bases). Trimming took 4 bases from V and 0 from J, leaving 16 bases between them. CDR1 and CDR2 from the germline V gene are SEHNR and FQNEAQ (reference sequence). CDR3 length: 17 residues. The CDR3 sequence is CASSSLGAGSSYNEQFF. In DNA form, the CDR3 reads TGTGCCAGCAGCTCGCTAGGGGCAGGCAGCTCCTACAATGAGCAGTTCTTC.

This chain joins TRBV14 and TRBJ1-1; D possibly corresponds to TRBD1 (6 bases). Germline CDR1 is SGHDN and CDR2 is FVKESK. The CDR3 totals 16 residues. Trimming stripped 4 bases from V and 4 bases from J, with 19 bases between. Here the CDR3 DNA reads TGTGCCAGCAGCCGCCGGCCAGCGGGAGGGGGCACTGAAGCTTTCTTT. Its translation: CASSRRPAGGGTEAFF.